This T cell receptor beta chain was retrieved from a study of cytomegalovirus exposure and HLA in healthy donors (dated by TCRdb to 2016 to 2017). About the study as a whole: According to an earlier analysis of a few hundred of the donors, about 179 million T cells yielded 117 million unique TCR beta sequences and roughly 280 Gb of sequence data. High-throughput TCR immunosequencing, statistical association of individual TCRs with disease status, and machine learning were combined to predict cytomegalovirus infection status. In the later analysis, no new phenotypic data were used to find candidate immune exposures; instead, reliance was placed on TCR beta sequences and their occurrence across donors. Across 398 genotyped donors of the cohort, an average of roughly 230,000 unique TCR beta nucleotide sequences per donor were sequenced, and roughly 18% of those sequences were non-productive. Typing coverage varied by locus: roughly 629-630 donors for A, B, C, DRB1 and DQB1; more than 500 for DQA1; more than 600 for DPA1; about 450 for DPB1. In a later analysis, previously published TCR beta repertoires from more than 500 donors were re-analyzed and high-resolution HLA genotyping was added so that TCR occurrence patterns could be studied. Every repertoire in the discovery cohort had been generated on one and the same sequencing platform. Along with the approximately 620-subject first cohort, a separate validation cohort of over a hundred different subjects was used. Because of strong linkage in the cohort, five DR-DQ haplotypes were treated as single units for association and clustering. The study was designed to test whether signatures of past pathogen exposure could be identified by cataloging public T cell receptors. An earlier analysis of 587 of the donors used high-throughput TCR beta sequencing to judge whether each TCR beta V gene segment behaved as functional or pseudogenic. An early release that covered some 630 HLA-typed donors contained approximately 300 gigabases of sequencing data and about 84 million unique TCR sequences. Of the 300 to 450 genotyped donors, about 84% fell in the genetic ancestry cluster associated with self-reported Caucasian donors. The study profiled the T cell repertoires of more than 500 subjects by immunosequencing and related them to cytomegalovirus serostatus. HLA typing included class I and class II loci at four-digit resolution. In a later genetic analysis, genome-wide SNP genotypes for about 60% of the 666 donors were used, and that subset was treated as a discovery cohort. Donor age, sex, ethnicity and CMV serostatus were collected together with the repertoire data.

On this clone: Its recognized antigen is unknown. No qualities accompany the bases; no much larger clone lies one base away.

Findings and caveats that apply to the study as a whole: In vitro tests confirmed that a few of the cytomegalovirus-associated TCR beta chains recognize cytomegalovirus antigens. Most TCR sequences were seen in very few donors, while some public TCRs were found in many individuals. A later analysis found that TCR association rates varied across HLA loci, with DRB1 alleles showing the most associated TCRs and HLA-C alleles the fewest. The earlier analysis of approximately 540 of the donors excluded roughly 17 rarely observed V segments, including chromosome 9 orphons, because counts were too low. A cluster of highly shared sequence variants was judged likely to be a technical artifact of the sequencing pipeline. According to a later analysis, parvovirus B19, influenza, CMV and Epstein-Barr virus appeared linked to several top co-occurrence clusters. According to a later analysis, most CMV-associated TCR beta chains appeared to be HLA-restricted, and the HLA associations seemed to be driven largely by CMV exposure. A further reported finding was that TCR beta sequences accurately predicted the HLA-A and HLA-B alleles for most subjects in the first cohort. The presence/absence analyses assumed that sequencing depth was roughly uniform across donors, and that assumption may not be true. Cytomegalovirus status was reported to be diagnosed by the classifier with high specificity and sensitivity in both the original and validation cohorts. The cohort was sequenced for TCR beta chains only, and without alpha or paired-chain data the features that could be detected were limited. Compared with equally common non-associated chains, HLA-associated TCR beta chains in a later analysis were more clonally expanded and had lower generation probabilities. A later analysis associated 17,000 or so TCR beta sequences with specific HLA alleles at a false discovery rate of 0.05. In the study, about 150 TCR beta chains were listed as associated with cytomegalovirus. Linkage disequilibrium might explain the correlated functional status among segregating V segments, but an unknown experimental factor could not be ruled out. Because some donors lacked HLA typing at each locus, the association tests relied only on the typed subset. In an earlier analysis of more than 500 of the donors, most TCR beta V segments appeared in productive rearrangements about 90% or about 30% of the time, broadly matching IMGT annotations. Some IMGT-functional V segments, including TRBV6-2 and TRBV6-3, could not be distinguished by the 87-base-pair reads and were therefore excluded. Strong co-occurrence of HLA alleles, especially DR and DQ, made assigning TCR associations to individual alleles difficult. V-gene and J-gene trimming of TCR beta chains was associated with a missense DCLRE1C variant in a later genetic analysis, and the association was replicated in an independent cohort. The authors suggested that the approach could potentially be extended to other disease states and immunological phenotypes. According to a later genetic analysis, donors in an Asian-associated ancestry cluster had fewer N-insertions in productive TCRs than the roughly 670-donor mean. Immune exposure information for the cohort was limited to CMV serostatus.

CDR1 SGHVS and CDR2 FNYEAQ are derived from the germline V gene. For this chain, trimming is 8 bases at the V end and 2 bases at the J end, and the number of junction bases without a gene match is 5. Reading from cysteine to phenylalanine, the CDR3 counts 15 amino acids. Only the CDR3 region is kept as DNA, spanning 45 bases read in frame from base 1. The library was built by means of the immunoSEQ multiplex PCR assay. A mixture of 60 forward primers for TCR Vbeta segments and 13 reverse primers for TCR Jbeta segments was used in the multiplex PCR. Amplification of the CDR3 region of rearranged TCR beta genes was performed with a multiplex PCR assay on genomic DNA. Amplified TCR beta libraries were sequenced as 87-base-pair reads on the Illumina HiSeq System. The published analysis was carried out like this. In a later analysis, roughly 80 million unique TCR beta chains were counted across the approximately 670 repertoires, and about 9.9 million of these chains were shared by at least two donors. To remove PCR and sequencing errors, raw reads were error-corrected and collapsed into unique sequences using a nearest-neighbor algorithm that merged closely related sequences. Alignment of CDR3 sequences to IMGT reference sequences was used to assign V, D and J gene segments. For a sequence to be retained, at least a six-nucleotide match to both a V gene segment and a J gene segment was required. Rearrangements were called productive when the CDR3 lacked stop codons and stayed in frame with V and J; all others were non-productive. CDR3 was defined by IMGT convention, running from the second conserved V-encoded cysteine to the conserved J-encoded phenylalanine. In an earlier analysis of around 640 of the donors, sequences lacking an unambiguous match to a single V gene segment were excluded. In an earlier analysis of approximately 500 of the donors, a V segment was called functional when productive rearrangements were above 56.7%, and segregating when the standard deviation between donors exceeded 5%. To diagnose cytomegalovirus status from the catalog of TCR beta chain sequences, a statistical classification framework was built. A later analysis assigned V and J genes by comparing TCR nucleotide sequences with IMGT/GENE-DB human TR gene sequences. The TCRdist pipeline was used in a later analysis to assign CDR3 sequences and most-parsimonious VDJ recombination scenarios. In a later analysis, every TCR beta chain was defined by the combination of its CDR3 amino acid sequence and its V-gene family, and reads without a unique V-gene family were dropped. To address suspected cross-contamination and a sequencing artifact, a later analysis removed under 600 highly shared, low-generation-probability nucleotide sequences. In a later analysis, a clonal expansion index was calculated for each public chain from normalized within-repertoire ranks of inferred template counts. In a later analysis, generation probabilities were computed with a VDJ recombination model fitted to out-of-frame rearrangements, and the resulting probabilities were checked against IGoR. Hypergeometric tests were used in a later analysis to score TCR-TCR, TCR-HLA and TCR-CMV co-occurrence, with a repertoire-size bias correction applied to the TCR pairs. A later analysis estimated false discovery rates by permuting HLA or CMV assignments 20 times. A later analysis grouped co-occurring TCRs with DBSCAN, adding TCRdist sequence similarity when clustering within HLA-allele-positive subsets. For co-occurrence clustering, repertoires with fewer than 30,000 or more than 120,000 public chains were excluded, along with several repertoires with anomalous nucleotide sharing. The immuneACCESS repertoire file appears here via TCRdb, limited to in-frame rearrangements. These files lack a portion of the clones; in checked studies, under half of the deficit traces to unresolved V genes, and the cause of the others is not known. D and trimming come from the DNA, and the V and J calls and clone size come from that table. The sample includes 100,000 to 150,000 clones, with under 90% observed a single time. The leading ten clones occupy about 0.71% of the sample.

In total, 666 healthy bone marrow donors made up the cohort. At the time of sampling, all cohort members were nominally healthy, though unrecorded immune exposures were likely present. The donor was CMV seronegative and was included in the group of a few hundred seronegative cohort members. Each donor provided a peripheral blood sample, and peripheral blood mononuclear cells were used for TCR beta sequencing. Genomic DNA extraction from the blood cell samples was performed with the Qiagen DNeasy Blood Extraction Kit. The sample consisted of PBMCs. The clonotype comes from a man between 18 and 29 years old in good health and CMV-seronegative. The chain joins TRBV7-6 to TRBJ1-4; TRBD1 aligns with 10 central bases. The nucleotide sequence is TGTGCCAGCTCGGACAGGGGGGGCACTAATGAAAAACTGTTTTTT. Its protein product is CASSDRGGTNEKLFF.